This T cell receptor beta chain was sequenced during a study of blood T cell repertoires in COVID-19. V shed 8 bases and J shed 4 bases, with 29 bases lying between them. Germline V gives CDR1 MDHEN, CDR2 SYDVKM. This CDR3 contains 18 residues. The data were produced by immunoSEQ multiplex PCR, yet TCRdb's version contains in-frame clones alone and is incomplete. The sample shows roughly 90,000 clones, over 75% of them seen only once. Input material: peripheral blood. The source is a human donor in a cohort sampled during active COVID-19. The rearrangement uses TRBV28 and TRBJ1-2; a weak D match, TRBD1 (5 bases). CDR3 region: CASRTPGDPPIGTYGYTF. The DNA for the CDR3 is TGTGCCAGCCGTACTCCGGGGGACCCGCCAATCGGTACCTATGGCTACACCTTC.